This T cell receptor (beta chain) was obtained from a study of blood T cell repertoires in COVID-19. Study at large: PBMCs, B-cell-depleted T cells, or T cells were the source of the cDNA or gDNA that made up the material.

Concerning this clone itself: Other DNA sequences within the sample encode an identical CDR3.

Original processing notes: Amplification from reference gene primers served as the basis for estimated nucleated cell counts. The table came from immunoSEQ multiplex PCR; TCRdb's copy has only in-frame clones and leaves some out. Clonal size and the V and J genes are those of that table, whereas D and trimming came from the DNA. The top ten hold about 17% of the sample, which has about 130,000 clones, roughly 84% seen once. From germline, CDR1 is MNHEY and CDR2 SVGEGT. The CDR3 is 11 residues long. V was trimmed by 6 bases and J by 3 bases, leaving 6 bases between them. This rearrangement joins TRBV6-2 or TRBV6-3 to TRBJ2-7; no firm D call. This TCR derives from a woman of 80 years or more with acute or convalescent COVID-19. The sample comprised peripheral blood. The CDR3, as DNA: TGTGCCAGCAGCCCCAGCTACGAGCAGTACTTC. Its protein product is CASSPSYEQYF.